The entry below describes one TCR beta chain. Its antigen remains unidentified. Per-base quality was not reported, and no clone a single base away is much larger than it. The data were taken from a study of blood T cell repertoires in COVID-19 (dated by TCRdb to the early 2020s). In terms of the full investigation: The collaborator samples originated in the United States, Italy and Spain and spanned the acute and convalescent phases of COVID-19. Nearly every sample came with metadata listing a de-identified subject ID, COVID-19 status, age in years and sex. The prospective study material was composed of cDNA or gDNA derived from T cells, B-cell-depleted T cells, or PBMCs. The samples were drawn from the first 160 participants of the ongoing ImmuneRACE study and from some 1,300 subjects provided by 6 global collaborators. A freely available public database, intended as a resource for researchers studying the immune response to SARS-CoV-2, is where the repertoires were released. HLA class I and class II types, where available, came from metadata supplied by the sample provider rather than from assay-based typing. The dataset comprised deeply sampled blood TCRbeta repertoires from subjects exposed to, actively infected with, or recovered from COVID-19.

TCRbeta CDR3 regions were amplified from genomic DNA by means of the immunoSEQ Assay, a bias-controlled multiplex PCR. As for how the authors treated the data: The number of nucleated cells in each sample was estimated from the amplification of reference gene primers within the assay. To quantify the absolute abundance of each unique TCRbeta CDR3 rearrangement, sequence reads were collapsed and filtered. For each sample, productive Simpson clonality was calculated as the square root of Simpson's diversity index across productive rearrangements. TCRdb holds this immuneACCESS table with in-frame rearrangements only. Some clones are missing; in checked studies, unresolved V genes explain under half, and the rest has no known cause. V and J calls and clone size are given by that table; D and trimming were obtained from the DNA. A total of roughly 230,000 clones appear in this sample, around 89% of them only once. The ten largest clones represent around 2.3% of the sample.

In Seattle, one collaborating source enrolled patients while the infection was active and tracked those patients longitudinally over the course of disease. Each collaborating institution followed its own protocols to collect whole blood in K2EDTA tubes. For TCRbeta analysis, collaborators shipped samples in one of three forms: frozen whole blood, isolated PBMCs, or DNA extracted from either of those sample types. After removal of 0 bases from V and 5 bases from J, the junction retains 6 bases not matched to a gene. In the germline V gene, CDR1 corresponds to SGDLS and CDR2 to YYNGEE. The CDR3 measures 15 amino acids from cysteine to phenylalanine. Only the CDR3 region is kept as DNA, spanning 45 bases read in frame from base 1. On the study overall, not on this receptor specifically: Clinical and demographic metadata were provided uncurated, with the amount varying by source and participant.

The material sequenced was peripheral blood. The rearranged chain carries TRBV9 and TRBJ2-7; the junction holds 9 bases that match TRBD1. This sequence was found in a woman aged 55 to 70 with COVID-19, enrolled during active disease. CDR3 region: CASSVAGQGFDEQYF. The DNA sequence is given as TGTGCCAGCAGCGTAGCGGGACAGGGATTCGACGAGCAGTACTTC. The full variable domain, completed from the reference TRBV9 and TRBJ2-7 proteins outside the CDR3, reads DSGVTQTPKHLITATGQRVTLRCSPRSGDLSVYWYQQSLDQGLQFLIQYYNGEERAKGNILERFSAQQFPDLHSELNLSSLELGDSALYFCASSVAGQGFDEQYFGPGTRLTVT.